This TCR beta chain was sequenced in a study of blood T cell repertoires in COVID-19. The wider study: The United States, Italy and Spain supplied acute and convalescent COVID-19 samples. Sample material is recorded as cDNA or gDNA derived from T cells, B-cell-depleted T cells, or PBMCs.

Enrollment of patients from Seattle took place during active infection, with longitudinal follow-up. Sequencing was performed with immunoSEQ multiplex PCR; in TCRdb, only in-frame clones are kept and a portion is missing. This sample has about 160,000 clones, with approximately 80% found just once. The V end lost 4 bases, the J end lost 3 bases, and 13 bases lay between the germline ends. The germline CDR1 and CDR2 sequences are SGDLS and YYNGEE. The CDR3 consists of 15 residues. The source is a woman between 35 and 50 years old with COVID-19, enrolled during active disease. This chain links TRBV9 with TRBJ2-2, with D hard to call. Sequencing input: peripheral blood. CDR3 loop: CASSPRVPDTGELFF. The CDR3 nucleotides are TGTGCCAGCAGCCCCCGGGTCCCGGACACCGGGGAGCTGTTTTTT.